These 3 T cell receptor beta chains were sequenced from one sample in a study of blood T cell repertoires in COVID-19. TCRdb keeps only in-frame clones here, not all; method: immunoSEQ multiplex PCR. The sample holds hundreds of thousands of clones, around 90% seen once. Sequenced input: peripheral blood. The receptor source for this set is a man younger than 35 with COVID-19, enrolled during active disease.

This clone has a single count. The CDR3 region has the DNA TGCGCCAGCAGCTTGGTGGGCGCCTCCTACGAGCAGTACTTC. Translated: CASSLVGASYEQYF. The chain links TRBV5-1 to TRBJ2-7; D not resolved. The V gene's germline CDR1 is SGHRS and CDR2 YFSETQ. The CDR3 is 14 amino acids. Deletions cut 0 bases from V and 0 bases from J, with 7 bases between.

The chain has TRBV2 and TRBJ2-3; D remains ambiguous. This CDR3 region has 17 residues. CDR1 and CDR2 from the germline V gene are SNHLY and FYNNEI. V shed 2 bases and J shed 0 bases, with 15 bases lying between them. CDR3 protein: CASSEPKESRSTDTQYF. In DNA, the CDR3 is TGTGCCAGCAGTGAACCTAAGGAGTCCCGTAGCACAGATACGCAGTATTTT.

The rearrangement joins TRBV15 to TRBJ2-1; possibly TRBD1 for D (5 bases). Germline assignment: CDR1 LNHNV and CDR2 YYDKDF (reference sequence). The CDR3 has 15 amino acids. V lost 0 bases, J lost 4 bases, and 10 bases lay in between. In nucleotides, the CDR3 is TGTGCCACCAGCAGAGATGTCCAGGGTTACAATGAGCAGTTCTTC. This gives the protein CATSRDVQGYNEQFF.